This TCR beta chain is drawn from a study of T cell repertoires in cytomegalovirus infection. Looking at the study overall: Public TCR beta signature analysis indicated the presence of both CMV infection and matching HLA type. General observations from the study: Pooled public TCR beta family frequency picked out CMV carriers with the relevant HLA. Clonotypes of TCR beta that were HLA-C-restricted and CMV-specific dominated the ex vivo response.

Germline V gene sequence: CDR1 MNHNY, CDR2 SVGAGI (reference sequence). There are 17 residues in the CDR3. The V segment lost 4 bases and the J segment 5 bases; nucleotides outside the gene matches: 11. TCRdb re-called the reads through MiXCR, storing one row per CDR3 protein. The table has hundreds of thousands of distinct CDR3 sequences, about 5.9% seen once. A few counts support this clonotype. The antigen is undetermined. The origin of this receptor is a human donor in good health (CMV status not recorded). Some clones in this sample may be carry-over from other donors' samples. Sequencing was carried out using PBMCs. The chain recombines TRBV6-6 with TRBJ2-1; 10 bases agree with TRBD1. In DNA, the CDR3 is TGTGCCAGCAGTTCAGCTTCCGGGACAGGGGCCAACAATGAGCAGTTCTTC. Protein product: CASSSASGTGANNEQFF.